This section outlines one T cell receptor beta chain sequence together with its context. These data belong to a study of T cell changes during pregnancy in multiple sclerosis. Produced via immunoSEQ multiplex PCR; TCRdb's table is partial and in-frame only. The sample records about 41,000 clones, 80% to 90% being singletons. Germline trimming cut 4 bases from V and 8 bases from J; bases unmatched to any gene: 9. CDR3 length: 15 residues. CDR1 is SGHRS, CDR2 YFSETQ, per germline. This receptor was taken from a female donor with multiple sclerosis, enrolled in a pregnancy study. This material consisted of CD4+ T cells from peripheral blood mononuclear cells, taken in the first trimester of pregnancy. The chain has TRBV5-1 and TRBJ1-4; 9 bases match TRBD1. CDR3 in amino acids: CASSAWDRVKEKLFF. CDR3 DNA: TGCGCCAGCAGCGCCTGGGACAGGGTTAAAGAAAAACTGTTTTTT.